What follows are 14 T cell receptor beta chains derived from one specimen sequenced in a study of blood T cell repertoires in COVID-19. Clones were read by immunoSEQ multiplex PCR, and TCRdb kept only the in-frame ones, dropping some. The table includes over 75,000 clones, roughly 84% detected once. The sequencing input was peripheral blood. The receptors stem from a woman older than 75 with acute or convalescent COVID-19.

The chain employs TRBV27 and TRBJ2-1; 9 bases match TRBD2. With V trimmed by 5 bases and J by 5 bases, 4 bases remained unmatched. Germline V gene sequence: CDR1 MNHEY, CDR2 SMNVEV (reference sequence). CDR3 length equals 14 residues. The CDR3 region is CASSKTSGHNEQFF. CDR3 coding DNA: TGTGCCAGCAGTAAGACTAGCGGACACAATGAGCAGTTCTTC.

V usage is TRBV12-1 and J usage is TRBJ2-5; the table's D call, TRBD2, has no DNA check behind it. TRBV12-1 is noted as a pseudogene. The CDR3 runs to 20 residues. The CDR3 sequence: CASSTLRTSGGLLNQETQYF. The CDR3, as DNA: TGTGCCAGCAGCACCCTCCGGACTAGCGGGGGGTTGTTGAACCAAGAGACCCAGTACTTC.

The V call is TRBV28, the J call TRBJ1-1; D gene uncertain. The V end lost 3 bases, the J end lost 1 base, and 9 bases lay between the germline ends. The CDR3 length is 14 residues. Looked up from germline, CDR1 is MDHEN and CDR2 is SYDVKM. CDR3 nucleotide sequence: TGTGCCAGCAGTTTTGTACATAAGAACACTGAAGCTTTCTTT. Protein sequence: CASSFVHKNTEAFF.

The chain couples TRBV27 to TRBJ1-5; D call uncertain. The CDR3 has 14 residues. The germline CDR1 and CDR2 sequences are MNHEY and SMNVEV (reference sequence). V was pared by 5 bases and J by 7 bases, with 15 bases between. The CDR3 bases are TGTGCCAGCAGTCCCTATGGAGTTAGGCAGCCCCAGCATTTT. Protein sequence: CASSPYGVRQPQHF.

The CDR3 sequence: CASSPGLETDTQYF. CDR3 DNA: TGTGCCAGCAGCCCGGGACTAGAAACAGATACGCAGTATTTT. This chain connects TRBV5-6 to TRBJ2-3; TRBD2 aligns across 8 bases. Germline CDR1 SGHDT, CDR2 YYEEEE. The CDR3 is 14 residues long. V was pared by 4 bases and J by 3 bases, with 4 bases of the junction left unmatched.

The chain carries TRBV5-1 and TRBJ1-1, with a tentative D call TRBD1 (5 bases). The CDR3 spans 14 residues. CDR1 is SGHRS and CDR2 is YFSETQ in the germline V gene. With 0 bases removed from V and 1 base from J, the gap between germline ends came to 7 bases. CDR3: CASSLGQPNTEAFF. The CDR3 region has the DNA TGCGCCAGCAGCTTGGGACAGCCGAACACTGAAGCTTTCTTT.

The chain combines TRBV5-1 with TRBJ2-7, with D maybe TRBD2 (6 bases). The CDR3 contains 17 residues. Trimming removed 5 bases from V and 0 bases from J, with 21 bases in between. Germline V CDR1 and CDR2: SGHRS, YFSETQ. CDR3 sequence: CASSYPGRSGSSYEQYF. CDR3 DNA sequence: TGCGCCAGCAGTTATCCTGGCAGGAGCGGGTCCTCCTACGAGCAGTACTTC.

The gene calls are TRBV19 and TRBJ1-3; D gene uncertain. Trimming removed 7 bases at V and 2 bases at J, with 18 bases between. CDR3 length equals 16 residues. Per the germline V gene, CDR1 is LNHDA and CDR2 is SQIVND (reference sequence). The CDR3 sequence: CASTTAFIRAGNTIYF. CDR3 DNA: TGTGCCAGTACTACCGCTTTCATTCGGGCTGGAAACACCATATATTTT.

The genes are TRBV19 and TRBJ1-1; TRBD1 matches at 10 bases. The CDR3 is 16 residues long. The V segment lost 5 bases and the J segment 4 bases; nucleotides outside the gene matches: 10. Germline V gene sequence: CDR1 LNHDA, CDR2 SQIVND (reference sequence). This CDR3 reads CASSDRQGASGTEAFF. In nucleotides, the CDR3 is TGTGCCAGTAGTGACAGACAGGGGGCGTCGGGCACTGAAGCTTTCTTT.

This clone was found a few times. V and J are TRBV19 and TRBJ2-7, with TRBD2 as a possible D gene (5 bases). V was shortened by 2 bases and J by 3 bases, with 11 bases between the two germline ends. The CDR3 runs to 14 residues. The germline gives CDR1 LNHDA, CDR2 SQIVND (reference sequence). The CDR3 bases are TGTGCCAGTAGTATAACGGACTGGGACTACGAGCAGTACTTC. Amino acid sequence: CASSITDWDYEQYF. Full variable domain (rest looked up from reference TRBV19 and TRBJ2-7): DGGITQSPKYLFRKEGQNVTLSCEQNLNHDAMYWYRQDPGQGLRLIYYSQIVNDFQKGDIAEGYSVSREKKESFPLTVTSAQKNPTAFYLCASSITDWDYEQYFGPGTRLTVT.

This clone was seen only a few times. This chain connects TRBV20-1 to TRBJ2-1, with 12 bases lining up with TRBD2. CDR3 size: 14 residues. Germline CDR1 and CDR2: DFQATT and SNEGSKA (reference sequence). Trimming took 3 bases from V and 4 from J; bases not matched to a gene: 1. DNA of the CDR3: TGCAGTGCTAGTGGGACTAGCGGGTACAATGAGCAGTTCTTC. Translation gives CSASGTSGYNEQFF.

The DNA of the CDR3 is TGTGCTAGTGGTTCGTTGGGGGCACTTGGGATGAACACTGAAGCTTTCTTT. It translates to CASGSLGALGMNTEAFF. The chain uses TRBV12-5 and TRBJ1-1; a weak D match, TRBD1 (6 bases). CDR3 length equals 17 residues. CDR1 is LGHNT, CDR2 FRNRAP, per germline. V was shortened by 4 bases and J by 0 bases, with 18 bases between the two germline ends.

This clone was observed a handful of times. The chain couples TRBV19 to TRBJ2-1, with TRBD2 as a possible D gene (6 bases). CDR1 and CDR2 (germline): LNHDA, SQIVND (reference sequence). The CDR3 consists of 12 residues. The V gene lost 7 bases and the J gene lost 5 bases, with 9 bases spanning the gap. This CDR3 reads CASIGGNNEQFF. The CDR3 region has the DNA TGTGCCAGTATAGGAGGGAACAATGAGCAGTTCTTC.

The chain is built from TRBV5-1 and TRBJ1-2; D may be TRBD1 (5 bases). Deletions cut 5 bases from V and 1 base from J, with 9 bases between. The CDR3 is made up of 13 amino acids. Germline lookup yields CDR1 SGHRS and CDR2 YFSETQ. In DNA, the CDR3 is TGCGCCAGCAGTTCGACAGATAACTATGGCTACACCTTC. This gives the protein CASSSTDNYGYTF.